This TCR beta chain comes out of a study of T cell responses to AZD1222 COVID-19 vaccine. Study information: Analysis merged second doses at about 4 or about 12 weeks.

V was pared by 7 bases and J by 2 bases, with 12 bases of the junction left unmatched. This CDR3 region has 16 residues. CDR1 is MDHEN and CDR2 is SYDVKM in the germline V gene. Whole-study results and caveats: Clonal diversity may have been underestimated, and the donors were mostly white British, with more females than males. Without day 14 samples, only post-peak T cell repertoires were studied.

Some clones are missing from TCRdb's copy, which holds only in-frame ones; the method was immunoSEQ multiplex PCR. The data show roughly 120,000 clones, around nine tenths seen once. Remarks on this clone: The antigen is unknown.

The sample was peripheral blood, taken on day 0 of AZD1222 vaccination. This rearrangement joins TRBV28 to TRBJ1-2; 8 bases map to TRBD1. The receptor was derived from an adult in good health. The CDR3 loop reads CASNILAGGPNYGYTF. The CDR3 bases are TGTGCCAGCAATATCCTTGCAGGGGGCCCCAACTATGGCTACACCTTC.